The clone carrying this TCR beta chain has just a few counts. The germline CDR1 and CDR2 sequences are MDHEN and SYDVKM. The CDR3 is 15 residues long. Trimming took off 5 bases at V and 2 bases at J, with 15 bases between the two ends. This sample was included in a study of neoadjuvant nivolumab and ipilimumab in lung cancer. TCRdb's copy holds only in-frame clones and misses some; the assay was immunoSEQ multiplex PCR. The sample holds 7,000 or so clones, 70% to 80% seen once. This chain links TRBV28 with TRBJ1-2, with unresolved D. The receptor was isolated from an adult with non-small cell lung cancer. The sample here was tumor tissue, taken after neoadjuvant nivolumab, alone or with ipilimumab, at or shortly before surgery. CDR3 nucleotides: TGTGCCAGCAGTCGAACGGGCCAGCCCAACTATGGCTACACCTTC. Its protein is CASSRTGQPNYGYTF.